This paragraph covers one T cell receptor (beta chain) sequence. The antigen is undetermined. UMI-labeled 5' RACE TRB cDNA libraries were prepared from the cells. For each CDR3 protein, TCRdb gives one entry from its re-call of the 5' RACE reads, without DNA. Its listing shows around 2,700 distinct CDR3 sequences. This sample is part of a study of CXCR3-negative and CXCR3-positive naive CD8 T cells. CDR3 size: 13 residues. From germline, CDR1 is SGHVS and CDR2 FNYEAQ. Study-level findings and limits: Naive subsets did not differ in surface CD5, and the authors estimated TCR strength using properties of the TRB CDR3. Against CXCR3-negative naive cells, CXCR3-positive naive cells showed more hydrophobic TRB CDR3s. Naive cells, whether CXCR3-negative or CXCR3-positive, had similar TRBV-TRBJ usage, while memory cells differed. Most assays were run on fresh PBMCs (CXCR3 expression partially decreased after cryopreservation).

What was sequenced was naive CXCR3+ CD8+ T cells from blood. Stated subset: CD45RO-CCR7+CD27+CD95- naive CD8+ T cells expressing CXCR3 (TNR3+). The J gene is TRBJ2-1, the V gene TRBV7-6; TCRdb returns TRBD2, unconfirmable since there is no DNA. This sequence was found in a human donor in good health. Some clones in this sample may be carry-over from other donors' samples. The CDR3 loop reads CASSASGRDEQFF.